The 25 T cell receptor beta chains below come from one sample, sequenced in a study of response to subunit inactivated influenza vaccine. A single record per CDR3 protein comes from TCRdb applying MiXCR to the RT-PCR reads. This sample has hundreds of thousands of distinct CDR3 sequences; around a sixth occur once, and the top ten carry 11%. The sample here was PBMCs from blood, taken around 5 days after vaccination. These receptors originate from a man aged 45 to 65 who received an inactivated influenza vaccine.

The chain has TRBV7-3 and TRBJ2-2, with D maybe TRBD1 (6 bases). The CDR3 extends over 17 amino acids. Germline CDR1 and CDR2: SGHTA and FQGTGA. Trimming shortened V by 5 bases and J by 0 bases, and 16 bases separated the two germline ends. CDR3 residues: CASSPSAGTTNTGELFF. DNA for the CDR3: TGTGCCAGCAGCCCGTCGGCTGGGACAACGAACACCGGGGAGCTGTTTTTT.

The CDR3 DNA follows: TGTGCCAGCAGCCAAGCGCTCCTAGCGGGAGACGCAGATACGCAGTATTTT. Translated, it gives CASSQALLAGDADTQYF. The chain uses TRBV4-2 and TRBJ2-3; 10 bases fit TRBD2. The germline V gene encodes CDR1 LGHNA and CDR2 YNFKEQ. Trimming took 1 base from V and 4 from J; bases not matched to a gene: 8. The length of the CDR3 is 17 residues.

This clonotype appeared many times. The genes are TRBV20-1 and TRBJ1-2; TRBD1 aligns across 7 bases. The V segment lost 6 bases and the J segment 4 bases; nucleotides outside the gene matches: 5. This CDR3 contains 12 residues. Looked up from germline, CDR1 is DFQATT and CDR2 is SNEGSKA (reference sequence). The CDR3 DNA reads as TGCAGTGCCACAGGGGACATCTATGGCTACACCTTC. This sequence encodes CSATGDIYGYTF.

The chain recombines TRBV7-3 with TRBJ2-2; weak D call: TRBD1 (5 bases). Germline CDR1 SGHTA, CDR2 FQGTGA. There are 14 residues in the CDR3. V was clipped by 6 bases and J by 4 bases, with 12 bases between them. The CDR3 sequence: CASSLGAATGELFF. CDR3 bases: TGTGCCAGCAGTTTAGGGGCGGCCACCGGGGAGCTGTTTTTT.

The V and J genes are TRBV20-1 and TRBJ1-2; 8 positions agree with TRBD1. Germline lookup yields CDR1 DFQATT and CDR2 SNEGSKA (reference sequence). This CDR3 is 12 amino acids long. V shed 8 bases, J shed 0 bases, and the junction held 2 bases outside the gene matches. The CDR3: CSPGGANYGYTF. The CDR3 DNA reads TGCAGTCCAGGGGGCGCTAACTATGGCTACACCTTC.

This clonotype was detected only a few times. DNA for the CDR3: TGTGCCAGCAGTTTAGGACAGGGATTTAACGAGCAGTACTTC. Protein: CASSLGQGFNEQYF. The genes are TRBV12-3 or TRBV12-4 and TRBJ2-7, with 7 bases fitting TRBD1. CDR3 size: 14 residues. Trimming cost V 1 base and J 5 bases; bases outside gene matches: 5.

The J gene is TRBJ2-7, the V gene TRBV15; 8 nucleotides match TRBD1. CDR3 length: 14 residues. The V gene end was trimmed by 3 bases and the J gene end by 4 bases; junction bases not matched to a gene: 5. Looked up from germline, CDR1 is LNHNV and CDR2 is YYDKDF (reference sequence). In DNA, the CDR3 is TGTGCCACCAGCAGCCAGGACAGGGAATACGAGCAGTACTTC. As protein: CATSSQDREYEQYF.

This chain links TRBV9 with TRBJ1-2; D not resolved. CDR3 size: 16 residues. Germline loops: CDR1 SGDLS, CDR2 YYNGEE. V was pared by 0 bases and J by 2 bases, with 14 bases between. CDR3 protein: CASSVAPKGSNYGYTF. In DNA, the CDR3 is TGTGCCAGCAGCGTAGCCCCTAAGGGAAGCAACTATGGCTACACCTTC.

Only a few counts were recorded for this clonotype. V is TRBV20-1 and J is TRBJ2-1; the match to TRBD2 covers 9 bases. CDR1 and CDR2 from the germline V gene are DFQATT and SNEGSKA (reference sequence). CDR3 length: 15 residues. With V trimmed by 1 base and J by 9 bases, 10 bases remained unmatched. CDR3 DNA sequence: TGCAGTGCTAGAGGCGGGAGGGCCCTCAGGGCTGAGCAGTTCTTC. Translating it yields CSARGGRALRAEQFF.

This clonotype appeared many times. A junction boundary mismatches the germline segment, possibly from a read error. This chain joins TRBV7-9 and TRBJ2-3; 9 bases map to TRBD2. Germline-derived CDR1 and CDR2 are SEHNR and FQNEAQ (reference sequence). The CDR3 runs 14 residues. CDR3 loop: CASSLAGAGDTQYF. Here the CDR3 DNA reads TGTGCCAGCAGTTTAGCGGGAGCAGGAGATACGCAGTATTTT.

This clonotype was detected a few times. This chain joins TRBV15 and TRBJ2-7; TRBD1 agrees at 10 bases. CDR3 length: 16 amino acids. Germline CDR1 and CDR2: LNHNV and YYDKDF (reference sequence). The V gene end was trimmed by 3 bases and the J gene end by 7 bases; junction bases not matched to a gene: 12. In DNA form, the CDR3 reads TGTGCCACCAGCAGGGATTTACGACAGGGGGCACAGGAGCAGTACTTC. It yields the protein CATSRDLRQGAQEQYF.

The chain carries TRBV12-3 or TRBV12-4 and TRBJ2-5, with D possibly matching TRBD1 (6 bases). This CDR3 is 14 amino acids long. The V end was cut by 5 bases, the J end by 0 bases, with 10 bases between. The CDR3 coding sequence is TGTGCCAGCAGTGGACAGTTGTACCAAGAGACCCAGTACTTC. Translation: CASSGQLYQETQYF.

This chain joins TRBV27 and TRBJ1-2; possible D gene TRBD1, 6 bases. Trimming stripped 6 bases from V and 6 bases from J, with 14 bases between. The CDR3 contains 13 residues. Per germline, CDR1 MNHEY and CDR2 SMNVEV (reference sequence). CDR3 coding DNA: TGTGCCAGCAGCACAGGGTATTCGGATGGCTACACCTTC. Encoded protein: CASSTGYSDGYTF.

This clonotype has only a few counts. The chain is built from TRBV9 and TRBJ2-7; weak D call: TRBD1 (6 bases). The length of the CDR3 is 15 residues. V lost 4 bases and J lost 0, with 14 bases in between. The germline V gene has CDR1 SGDLS and CDR2 YYNGEE. Written as DNA, the CDR3 is TGTGCCAGCAGCATTAACGGACAGCACTCCTACGAGCAGTACTTC. Its translation is CASSINGQHSYEQYF. Based on the CDR3 plus reference TRBV9 and TRBJ2-7, the full variable domain is DSGVTQTPKHLITATGQRVTLRCSPRSGDLSVYWYQQSLDQGLQFLIQYYNGEERAKGNILERFSAQQFPDLHSELNLSSLELGDSALYFCASSINGQHSYEQYFGPGTRLTVT.

The J gene is TRBJ2-1, the V gene TRBV9; 7 bases align to TRBD2. The CDR3 is 15 amino acids. Germline lookup yields CDR1 SGDLS and CDR2 YYNGEE. After removal of 0 bases from V and 4 bases from J, the junction contained 4 bases not matched to a gene. The CDR3 region is CASSVDGGSYNEQFF. CDR3 DNA: TGTGCCAGCAGCGTAGACGGCGGGAGTTACAATGAGCAGTTCTTC.

This clonotype showed up just a few times. This sequence joins TRBV20-1 and TRBJ1-2; D is possibly TRBD1 (5 bases). Germline V gives CDR1 DFQATT, CDR2 SNEGSKA (reference sequence). V lost 6 bases, J lost 0 bases, and 11 bases lay in between. The CDR3 runs to 13 residues. This CDR3 is CSATSGTNYGYTF. CDR3 DNA: TGCAGTGCCACATCAGGGACTAACTATGGCTACACCTTC.

The chain employs TRBV29-1 and TRBJ2-3; 7 bases are a match to TRBD2. Germline CDR1 reads SQVTM; CDR2 reads ANQGSEA. The CDR3 has 13 amino acids. The V segment lost 6 bases and the J segment 2 bases; nucleotides outside the gene matches: 5. The CDR3 DNA reads TGCAGCGTAGAAACTAGCGTCACAGATACGCAGTATTTT. It encodes CSVETSVTDTQYF.

This rearrangement joins TRBV4-2 to TRBJ2-7; 10 bases line up with TRBD1. The CDR3 is 16 amino acids. Germline CDR1 LGHNA, CDR2 YNFKEQ. With V trimmed by 4 bases and J by 4 bases, 10 bases remained unmatched. In DNA, the CDR3 is TGTGCCAGCAGCCCCGGGACAGGGGCAAATCTATACGAGCAGTACTTC. The encoded protein is CASSPGTGANLYEQYF.

This clonotype has more than one count but fewer than ten. The chain links TRBV4-3 to TRBJ2-5, with 11 positions matching TRBD1. V lost 4 bases to trimming and J lost 5 bases; unmatched junction nucleotides: 6. The CDR3 loop spans 15 amino acids. The germline V gene has CDR1 LGHNA and CDR2 YSLEER. The CDR3 protein is CASSLWDRGTETQYF. The DNA of the CDR3 is TGCGCCAGCAGCCTATGGGACAGGGGGACGGAGACCCAGTACTTC.

This clonotype was seen ten or more times. This chain connects TRBV29-1 to TRBJ2-5, with D perhaps TRBD2 (6 bases). V was trimmed by 3 bases and J by 5 bases, leaving 10 bases between them. The CDR3 sequence is 12 residues long. Germline V gives CDR1 SQVTM, CDR2 ANQGSEA. In DNA, the CDR3 is TGCAGCGTTGACCCCCGGGGGGAGACCCAGTACTTC. As protein: CSVDPRGETQYF.

This sequence joins TRBV18 and TRBJ2-2; TRBD1 is a possible D gene (6 bases). This CDR3 is built from 16 residues. The germline CDR1 and CDR2 sequences are KGHSH and LQKENI. Trimming left V 0 bases short and J 4 bases short, with 12 bases between. DNA of the CDR3: TGTGCCAGCTCACCACCAGGGGGAAGGATCACCGGGGAGCTGTTTTTT. This codes for CASSPPGGRITGELFF.

This clonotype was seen only a few times. The chain is built from TRBV11-1 and TRBJ2-7; no clear D gene. The V end was cut by 1 base, the J end by 5 bases, with 15 bases between. Germline V lookup: CDR1 SGHAT, CDR2 FQDESV (reference sequence). The CDR3 sequence is 15 residues long. The DNA of the CDR3 is TGTGCCAGCAGCTTAGATAAGGGTCCGCACCACGAGCAGTACTTC. This sequence encodes CASSLDKGPHHEQYF.

J is TRBJ2-1 and V is TRBV28; D tentatively fits TRBD1 or TRBD2 (5 bases each). With 6 bases removed from V and 10 bases from J, the gap between germline ends came to 13 bases. The CDR3 contains 12 residues. Germline V gives CDR1 MDHEN, CDR2 SYDVKM. The CDR3 protein is CASSANRREQFF. The CDR3 DNA reads TGTGCCAGCAGCGCTAACAGGAGGGAGCAGTTCTTC.

The chain couples TRBV20-1 to TRBJ2-7; D is unresolved. V lost 8 bases and J lost 1, with 9 bases in between. This CDR3 has 11 amino acids. Germline loops: CDR1 DFQATT, CDR2 SNEGSKA (reference sequence). The CDR3 DNA reads TGCAGTACTTATTTATCCTACGAGCAGTACTTC. Translated, it gives CSTYLSYEQYF.

This rearrangement joins TRBV20-1 to TRBJ2-3, with D hard to call. CDR3 size: 12 residues. Trimming stripped 7 bases from V and 6 bases from J, with 14 bases between. Germline lookup yields CDR1 DFQATT and CDR2 SNEGSKA (reference sequence). Written as DNA, the CDR3 is TGCAGTGTCGTATCGGGTGGCGATACGCAGTATTTT. The encoded protein is CSVVSGGDTQYF.